This T cell receptor (beta chain) is from a study of T cells after yellow fever vaccination. General study findings and limits: A large majority of primary-vaccination clones showed up again after the booster (about 96% CD4, 88% CD8). Though it reached lower strength, the secondary response hit its peak faster, day 5 versus 15.

TCR cDNA was made by 5'RACE template switching, adding a universal primer site and UMIs. TCRdb reprocessed the 5' RACE reads via MiXCR and lists one record per CDR3 protein. The sample holds roughly 500,000 distinct CDR3 sequences, less than 20% seen once. The CDR3 runs 14 residues. After removal of 6 bases from V and 7 bases from J, the junction contained 9 bases not matched to a gene. Germline V CDR1 and CDR2: LNHDA, SQIVND (reference sequence). Concerning this clonotype: Its antigen is not identified.

This chain joins TRBV19 and TRBJ1-5; 7 bases map to TRBD1. The sequence derives from a man aged 30-40 years who received the YFV17D yellow fever vaccine. The sequencing used PBMCs, collected 15 days after the yellow fever booster vaccination. The CDR3 region has the DNA TGTGCCAGTAGCTACCAGGGGGTAGGGCAGCCCCAGCATTTT. Amino acid sequence: CASSYQGVGQPQHF.